The text below deals with one T cell receptor beta chain. Its recognized antigen is unknown. TRB rearrangements were amplified by multiplex PCR following a touch-down protocol, with the TRB-A and TRB-B primer pools mixed in one tube. Illumina adapters and sample indices were added to the amplicons through two consecutive PCR reactions using Phusion HS II polymerase. After gel purification with the NucleoSpin Gel and PCR Clean-up kit, the amplicons were quantified by Qubit and checked for quality on an Agilent 2100 Bioanalyzer. Libraries were sequenced on an Illumina MiSeq using 600-cycle, single-indexed, paired-end runs. The authors processed their data as follows. TRB reads were aligned and assembled with MiXCR version 2.1.12 using the default MiXCR reference library. Each unique CDR3 nucleotide sequence defined a clone, and only productive sequences with at least two reads were analysed. Repertoire diversity was assessed by alpha-parameterized diversity profiles (alpha 0 to 5), including Shannon (alpha 1) and Simpson (alpha 2) indices, computed with an R script. The tcR package was used to compute combinatorial TRB VJ usage, which was then compared between cohorts by principal component analysis with ade4. GLIPH clustering of TCRbeta CDR3s was carried out on cohort pairs matched by age and read depth, and cluster frequencies were compared by Wilcoxon test. TCRdb reprocessed the reads, reporting each CDR3 protein sequence once and no DNA. None of the V and J calls come from the authors' own analysis; TCRdb made them. The sample table includes 3,500 to 4,000 distinct CDR3 sequences. The ten largest clones represent about a third of the sample.

The source of the sample is a study of T cell clusters in autoimmune cytopenias (dated by TCRdb to between 2018 and 2021). Looking at the study overall: Healthy donor controls had a mean age of almost 57 years and a median age of 59 years, with about half of the roughly 40 female. Autoimmune hepatitis repertoires were compared with those of approximately 25 age- and sex-matched healthy donors. For primary cytopenia the controls were 25 to 30 age-matched healthy donors, whereas for secondary cytopenia the controls were some 13 age-matched CLL patients. Per sample, TRB sequencing gave a median depth of around 55,000 reads and a median of roughly 2,500 distinct TRB clonotypes. Alongside healthy, CLL and autoimmune hepatitis controls, autoimmune cytopenia patients had their peripheral blood TRB and IGH repertoires sequenced at active disease and again during treatment follow-up. The study aimed to test whether autoimmune cytopenia patients carry a disease-specific immune repertoire signature usable as a blood-based biomarker.

Per sample, approximately 270 ng of peripheral blood genomic DNA, 35,000 to 40,000 genome equivalents, was used for TRB amplification. Study-wide conclusions, independent of this receptor: The cluster-lack signature was not observed for secondary cytopenia versus CLL, as the signature was apparently masked by the dominant lymphoma-associated repertoire. Healthy donors showed about 3-fold more exclusive TRB clusters than active autoimmune hepatitis patients, consistent with an autoimmunity-wide signature. The TRB repertoire shifts, including less even repertoires in secondary cytopenia and CLL, mostly reflected lymphoma bias and not autoimmunity. A lack of physiological T cell clusters in primary autoimmune cytopenia patients was suggested by GLIPH, as 51 clusters were found to be exclusive to healthy donors versus 15 to 20 exclusive to patients. The T cell clusters were defined in silico only, and their functional role remained to be validated experimentally.

Looking up the germline V gene (reference sequence) yields CDR1 MNHNY and CDR2 SVGAGI. Spanning cysteine to phenylalanine, the CDR3 consists of 14 amino acids. No nucleotide data were recorded. These data were also reused for a study on T cell repertoires in aging, cancer and after chemotherapy. Taken from the second paper: Donors spanned six age groups from 30 or younger to 70 or older, with at least three individuals per group. Healthy donor control TCR repertoires were recorded over several months to years and showed clear clonal overlap across re-sampling. The complete dataset included approximately 8.8 million TCR reads. Significantly lower blood TCR diversity and higher clonality were observed in untreated patients with hematological or solid cancers than in age-matched healthy donors. In healthy donors, the decline in TCR diversity with age was mainly explained by loss of richness, whereas in cancer patients loss of evenness was also found to contribute. Median generation probability increased over the chemotherapy interval in both cancer cohorts, suggesting repertoire reconstitution through rebound thymic output. According to the authors, the repertoire data do not permit conclusions about immunological memory after chemotherapy. Peripheral blood TCR beta repertoires from healthy donors and cancer patients were profiled to examine immunoaging and T cell reconstitution after chemotherapy. Alongside around 97 healthy donors serving as a reference group, the cohort included 200 to 250 cancer patients, of whom 94 had hematological cancers and more than 120 had solid cancers. MiXCR versions 2.12 and 3.0.5 were used to process TRB sequences. Shannon diversity, evenness, clonality (one minus evenness), and alpha-parameterized diversity profiles from alpha 0 to 5 were included as repertoire metrics. The IGoR algorithm was used to compute generation probabilities of clones in paired pre- and post-chemotherapy samples.

The chain is made from TRBV6-6 and TRBJ1-1; the TRBD1 assignment by TCRdb is unverifiable without DNA. Sequenced sample: peripheral blood. This receptor was obtained from a human donor in good health. This receptor carries the CDR3 CASRRGGADTEAFF.